This entry features one T cell receptor beta chain sequence. The data were obtained in a study of blood T cell repertoires in COVID-19. Study at large: Nucleic acid was either cDNA or gDNA, and it came from T cells, B-cell-depleted T cells, or PBMCs.

Libraries were prepared by immunoSEQ multiplex PCR; TCRdb keeps only in-frame clonotypes and omits some of them. The profile covers 250,000 or so clones, with just under 85% appearing a single time and 3.5% to 4.5% taken by the ten largest. Per the germline V gene, CDR1 is LNHNV and CDR2 is YYDKDF (reference sequence). The CDR3 contains 14 residues. The ends were cut back, 0 bases at V and 4 bases at J, with 10 bases in the middle. The rearrangement uses TRBV15 and TRBJ2-7, with no clear D. This sequence originates from a man aged 50 to 59 with acute or convalescent COVID-19. The material sequenced was peripheral blood. CDR3: CATSRDPRPYEQYF. Written as DNA, the CDR3 is TGTGCCACCAGCAGAGATCCTAGACCATACGAGCAGTACTTC.